This TCR beta chain stems from a study of identical twins (dated by TCRdb to the mid-2010s). Notes on the research overall: To test whether fetal clonotypes persist, this study deep-sequenced TCR alpha and beta repertoires from monozygotic twins, from unrelated adults of various ages, and from cord blood. To rule out contamination, the twin experiments were replicated at different times with different library preparation protocols.

Overall study results and their limits: In monozygotic twins, recombination models systematically underestimated out-of-frame TCR alpha sharing, but the models matched the sharing seen between unrelated individuals. Out-of-frame TCR alpha sequences shared between twins showed an excess of low generation-probability sequences compared with coincidental sharing between unrelated individuals. Invariant T cells such as MAIT and iNKT could partly confound zero-insertion analyses, though diverse VJ usage argued against this for most clonotypes. A weaker excess of twin sharing was found in beta out-of-frame sequences because the signal-to-noise ratio was lowered by fewer shared sequences. Because the same donors could not be followed over many years, conclusions were based on cross-sectional statistical analysis. Fewer insertions were carried by abundant cord blood beta clonotypes, a similar but weaker trend appeared in young adult naive repertoires, and no such trend appeared in memory repertoires.

The library was produced with 5' RACE. The sequencer listed for this sample is Illumina HiSeq 2000. Template switching introduced a universal primer binding site; the final cDNA contained a unique molecular identifier, enabling accurate counting of TCR cDNA molecules. Specific primers in the conserved constant-segment region were used to synthesize first-strand cDNA for the TCR alpha and beta chains. To control for contamination, every cDNA library carried two barcodes: a SMART-Mk sample barcode plus Illumina barcodes. TruSeq adapter sequences, together with Illumina sample barcodes, were added in two successive PCR steps. The TCR alpha and beta cDNA libraries were sequenced on the Illumina HiSeq platform using custom primers. As for how the authors treated the data: Raw reads were processed with MiGEC to extract unique molecular identifiers, and MiXCR was used to determine CDR3 positions. For each individual, recombination models were inferred using an EM algorithm with the repgenHMM and IGoR tools. The analysis of shared clonotypes was done with the tcR package in R, with sharing normalized by the product of cloneset sizes. To study raw recombination without the effects of thymic and clonal selection, out-of-frame nonproductive sequences were analyzed. TCRdb reran the public reads through fastp at Q25 and MiXCR, keeping productive beta chains. Every CDR3 protein is listed once, alongside the most common genes and DNA of its rows. The V and J calls follow TCRdb's processing rather than the paper's. This sample is represented by a few hundred thousand distinct CDR3 sequences; more than 20% of them were singletons. Of the sample, about 2.7% falls within the top ten clones.

This clonotype has a handful of counts. The target of this receptor is not known. Base qualities were left out, and no much larger clone turns up one base away. Only healthy Caucasian donors were included. The twin cohort consisted of three pairs of female monozygotic twins, all aged about 18 to 29 years. Positive isolation kits from Invitrogen were used to isolate the CD4+ and CD8+ T cell populations. CDR1 SGHDT and CDR2 YYEEEE were looked up in the germline V gene. The V end loses 4 bases and the J end loses 5 bases, and a stretch of 10 bases separates them. Counted from cysteine to phenylalanine, this CDR3 has 12 amino acids. Left in the record is the CDR3 DNA by itself, 36 bases read in frame from the first base. This sample was also put to use in a study of T cells expressing NK-cell markers. As that second paper reports: In sorted CD3+CD56+NKG2C+, CD3+CD56+NKG2C- and CD3+CD56-NKG2C+ T-cell subsets from 8 or 9 donors, TCR beta-chain repertoires were profiled. Seven of the eight sequenced donors were HCMV-seropositive and one was HCMV-seronegative. In several experiments an anti-gammadeltaTCR antibody was added to restrict sorting to alphabetaTCR-expressing T cells. In over 5 donors, the dominant CD3+CD56+NKG2C+ clonotypes were among the top 10 CD8+ clonotypes and accounted for about 1.0-7.5% of CD8+ T cells. Those dominant clonotypes were again the most abundant among CD3+CD56-NKG2C+ cells in a few donors, at about 25-65%. It remained unclear whether the expanded NKG2C-expressing T cell clones were specific for HCMV antigens. The study sequenced eight donors, all healthy volunteers chosen at random: three men and five women. HCMV-specific IgG was detected in serum with a commercial ELISA kit to determine HCMV serostatus. MIGEC handled demultiplexing of the reads and grouping by UMI, while MiTCR was used to assemble and quantify clonotypes. To exclude erroneous sequences, only TCR cDNA sequences supported by at least two reads were retained. The tcR package was used for downstream repertoire analysis, and clonotypes were matched between fractions using CDR3 nucleotide sequence together with V segment. VDJmatch was used to annotate antigen specificity against VDJdb, with one amino acid substitution in CDR3 allowed.

This TCR was sampled from a woman between 18 and 29 years old in good health. The chain is made from TRBV5-6 and TRBJ2-7; the D gene assignment is ambiguous. Sequencing was performed on CD4+ T cells sorted from blood. The DNA is as follows: TGTGCCAGCAGCGTTCGAGAGCACGAGCAGTACTTC. Translated, it gives CASSVREHEQYF.